A single sample is the source of the 12 T cell receptor beta chains below, sequenced in a study of naive and memory T cell subsets. Both TRBC1 and TRBC2 were covered by a beta constant-region primer of two equimolar oligonucleotides. Nested alpha and beta constant-region primers with the SP2 primer drove four PCR rounds on ligated cDNA. TCRdb reprocessed the UMI-ligation and nested PCR reads with MiXCR, giving one entry per CDR3 protein. The sample contains about 22,000 distinct CDR3 sequences, approximately 10% of which appear only once. Sequenced: central memory CD8+ T cells from blood. Receptors were obtained from a human donor in good health.

This clonotype was seen ten or more times. V and J are TRBV28 and TRBJ2-3, with 8 positions matching TRBD2. CDR1 is MDHEN and CDR2 is SYDVKM in the germline V gene. There are 16 residues in the CDR3. V trimming: 2 bases; J trimming: 4 bases; junction bases outside the gene matches: 8. The CDR3 bases are TGTGCCAGCAGTTTACTCAGCGGGAGTGTGCCAGATACGCAGTATTTT. It is translated as CASSLLSGSVPDTQYF.

This clonotype was found a few times. The chain carries TRBV12-3 or TRBV12-4 and TRBJ2-2, with TRBD2 as a possible D gene (5 bases). This CDR3 comprises 15 residues. The ends were cut back, 2 bases at V and 3 bases at J, with 10 bases in the middle. DNA of the CDR3: TGTGCCAGCAGTTTACGTCGGGAAGACACCGGGGAGCTGTTTTTT. It is translated as CASSLRREDTGELFF.

The chain recombines TRBV12-3 or TRBV12-4 with TRBJ1-1; D remains ambiguous. V lost 1 base and J 0 bases, leaving 9 bases between the germline ends. This CDR3 spans 15 amino acids. The CDR3 protein is CASSLGAAMNTEAFF. The CDR3 nucleotides read TGTGCCAGCAGTTTAGGGGCCGCGATGAACACTGAAGCTTTCTTT.

The genes are TRBV7-9 and TRBJ2-3, with D possibly matching TRBD2 (6 bases). In germline, CDR1 is SEHNR, CDR2 FQNEAQ (reference sequence). This CDR3 has 15 residues. V shed 5 bases and J shed 0 bases, with 12 bases lying between them. CDR3 protein: CASSPSGSSTDTQYF. The CDR3 bases are TGTGCCAGCAGCCCATCCGGGAGTAGCACAGATACGCAGTATTTT.

This clonotype was counted at least ten times. The gene calls are TRBV28 and TRBJ2-1, with D tentatively TRBD2 (6 bases). The CDR3 is made up of 14 amino acids. V lost 2 bases, J lost 9 bases, and 14 bases lay in between. CDR1 is MDHEN and CDR2 is SYDVKM in the germline V gene. As DNA, the CDR3 is TGTGCCAGCAGTTTACGGGCTACCGGGGGTGAGCAGTTCTTC. Protein product: CASSLRATGGEQFF.

This clonotype turned up a few times. The chain couples TRBV2 to TRBJ2-3, with TRBD1 as a possible D gene (5 bases). Trimming shortened V by 7 bases and J by 3 bases, and 20 bases separated the two germline ends. This CDR3 spans 16 amino acids. CDR1 SNHLY and CDR2 FYNNEI come from the germline V gene. The CDR3 loop is CASKAAVRGWTDTQYF. CDR3 DNA sequence: TGTGCCAGCAAGGCCGCGGTTAGGGGTTGGACAGATACGCAGTATTTT.

This clonotype occurred a few times. This chain links TRBV4-1 with TRBJ1-3; no firm D call. Deletions cut 1 base from V and 0 bases from J, with 22 bases between. The V gene's germline CDR1 is MGHRA and CDR2 YSYEKL. The CDR3 consists of 20 residues. CDR3 nucleotide sequence: TGCGCCAGCAGCCAAGTTTTGGGTGGTGCTGGACCGAGCTCTGGAAACACCATATATTTT. This codes for CASSQVLGGAGPSSGNTIYF.

This clonotype qualifies as medium-sized. The V and J genes are TRBV20-1 and TRBJ2-3; D is perhaps TRBD2 (5 bases). The V end lost 0 bases, the J end lost 8 bases, and 24 bases lay between the germline ends. The germline V gene has CDR1 DFQATT and CDR2 SNEGSKA (reference sequence). CDR3 size: 17 residues. The CDR3 coding sequence is TGCAGTGCTAGAGATTCTAACATCGGGCTAGCCGAAATTACGCAGTATTTT. As protein: CSARDSNIGLAEITQYF.

This chain connects TRBV12-3 or TRBV12-4 to TRBJ2-3; D call uncertain. V was cut by 3 bases and J by 1 base, with 5 bases left in between. CDR3 length equals 13 residues. In nucleotides, the CDR3 is TGTGCCAGCAGTTTGTCGCGCACAGATACGCAGTATTTT. Translating it yields CASSLSRTDTQYF.

This sequence joins TRBV6-5 and TRBJ1-6, with 8 bases aligning to TRBD1. The CDR3 totals 15 residues. Trimming cost V 10 bases and J 0 bases; bases outside gene matches: 5. Germline CDR1 reads MNHEY; CDR2 reads SVGAGI. CDR3 residues: CATRDRSSYNSPLHF. For the CDR3, the DNA is TGTGCCACGCGGGACAGGAGCTCCTATAATTCACCCCTCCACTTT.

In its sample, this clonotype was seen a few times. The CDR3 region is CSAYPLDRGYGYTF. For the CDR3, the DNA is TGCAGTGCTTATCCCCTGGACAGGGGCTATGGCTACACCTTC. The chain combines TRBV20-1 with TRBJ1-2; TRBD1 agrees at 9 bases. Germline CDR1 reads DFQATT; CDR2 reads SNEGSKA (reference sequence). Germline trimming cut 5 bases from V and 4 bases from J; bases unmatched to any gene: 8. The CDR3 runs 14 residues.

Only a few counts were recorded for this clonotype. The CDR3 nucleotides read TGTGCCAGCAGTCACACAAAACTAGCGGTTAGCACAGATACGCAGTATTTT. This encodes CASSHTKLAVSTDTQYF. V gene TRBV28 combines with J gene TRBJ2-3; 8 bases are shared with TRBD2. There are 17 residues in the CDR3. The J segment lost 0 bases and the V segment lost 5 bases, leaving 10 bases of the junction unmatched. Per germline, CDR1 MDHEN and CDR2 SYDVKM.